The 27 T cell receptor beta chains reported below all come from one sample, sequenced in a study of Ad26.COV2.S vaccination and SARS-CoV-2 variants. Treatment specified: 15 to 20 received Ad26.COV2.S at low or high dose, single or two shots; about 5 received placebo; per-sample allocation not given. Sampling took place 63 days after the first vaccine or placebo injection. Sequencing was performed with immunoSEQ multiplex PCR; in TCRdb, only in-frame clones are kept and a portion is missing. This table holds under 400,000 clones, around 86% found once. Sequenced material: peripheral blood, taken in a trial of Ad26.COV2.S vaccine versus placebo. These TCRs come from a person between 18 and 65 years old who received the Ad26.COV2.S COVID-19 vaccine or a placebo.

The chain links TRBV9 to TRBJ2-2; TRBD2 aligns across 12 bases. The germline V gene has CDR1 SGDLS and CDR2 YYNGEE. This CDR3 region has 17 residues. V was clipped by 0 bases and J by 7 bases; unmatched bases: 7. The CDR3 loop reads CASSVGLAGVTGGELFF. In DNA, the CDR3 is TGTGCCAGCAGCGTAGGACTAGCGGGGGTCACGGGCGGGGAGCTGTTTTTT.

The genes are TRBV13 and TRBJ1-3, with D unclear. The CDR3 is 14 amino acids. The germline V gene has CDR1 PRHDT and CDR2 FYEKMQ (reference sequence). Trimming cost V 5 bases and J 0 bases, with 8 bases left between them. CDR3 sequence: CASSLGSSGNTIYF. CDR3 coding DNA: TGTGCCAGCAGCCTGGGAAGCTCTGGAAACACCATATATTTT.

V gene TRBV9 combines with J gene TRBJ1-2; no reliable D call. Trimming cost V 4 bases and J 1 base, with 11 bases left between them. The CDR3 runs to 14 residues. The germline CDR1 and CDR2 sequences are SGDLS and YYNGEE. The CDR3 protein is CASSYQDFNYGYTF. The CDR3 bases are TGTGCCAGCAGCTACCAGGACTTTAACTATGGCTACACCTTC. Filled out from reference TRBV9 and TRBJ1-2, the complete variable domain reads DSGVTQTPKHLITATGQRVTLRCSPRSGDLSVYWYQQSLDQGLQFLIQYYNGEERAKGNILERFSAQQFPDLHSELNLSSLELGDSALYFCASSYQDFNYGYTFGSGTRLTVV.

The rearrangement links TRBV27 to TRBJ2-1; 8 positions agree with TRBD2. The CDR3 runs to 13 residues. V was clipped by 6 bases and J by 8 bases; unmatched bases: 6. Germline CDR1 is MNHEY and CDR2 is SMNVEV (reference sequence). CDR3 residues: CASRRTSTDEQFF. The CDR3 DNA sequence: TGTGCCAGCAGGAGGACTAGCACCGATGAGCAGTTCTTC.

This clone was seen more than once but under ten times. The chain recombines TRBV10-3 with TRBJ2-2; 13 nucleotides agree with TRBD2. This CDR3 region has 18 residues. V gave up 6 bases and J gave up 3 bases; unmatched junction bases: 10. Per the germline V gene, CDR1 is ENHRY and CDR2 is SYGVKD. The CDR3 loop reads CAIRWGLAGRGDTGELFF. CDR3 in DNA: TGTGCCATCAGGTGGGGACTAGCGGGGAGGGGCGACACCGGGGAGCTGTTTTTT.

This chain uses TRBV24-1 with TRBJ1-1; D call uncertain. The CDR3 is 13 amino acids. The germline V gene has CDR1 KGHDR and CDR2 SFDVKD. Trimming shortened V by 9 bases and J by 4 bases, and 14 bases separated the two germline ends. CDR3 sequence reads: CATEPGASTEAFF. Written as DNA, the CDR3 is TGTGCCACCGAACCTGGCGCCTCCACTGAAGCTTTCTTT.

This chain links TRBV7-9 with TRBJ2-5; 9 nucleotides agree with TRBD2. This CDR3 spans 17 amino acids. V trimming: 1 base; J trimming: 1 base; junction bases outside the gene matches: 7. CDR1 is SEHNR and CDR2 is FQNEAQ in the germline V gene (reference sequence). The CDR3: CASSLGWSSGAQETQYF. The CDR3 DNA sequence: TGTGCCAGCAGCTTAGGGTGGTCTAGCGGGGCCCAAGAGACCCAGTACTTC.

This rearrangement joins TRBV5-1 to TRBJ1-5; possibly TRBD1 for D (5 bases). Trimming removed 0 bases from V and 0 bases from J, with 10 bases in between. Germline-derived CDR1 and CDR2 are SGHRS and YFSETQ. This CDR3 has 16 amino acids. The DNA of the CDR3 is TGCGCCAGCAGCTTGGGGGACGGGTATAGCAATCAGCCCCAGCATTTT. This translates into CASSLGDGYSNQPQHF.

V usage is TRBV29-1 and J usage is TRBJ2-4; TRBD1 aligns across 11 bases. The CDR3 has 17 amino acids. Germline CDR1 reads SQVTM; CDR2 reads ANQGSEA. V lost 4 bases and J lost 3; bases outside the gene matches: 11. The CDR3 nucleotides read TGCAGCGTTGTCCGGACAGGGGGCCAGTCATTCAAAAACATTCAGTACTTC. This sequence encodes CSVVRTGGQSFKNIQYF.

This clone was seen a single time. The chain links TRBV6-1 to TRBJ2-7; 8 bases are a match to TRBD2. This CDR3 has 16 residues. Germline CDR1 reads MNHNS; CDR2 reads SASEGT. Germline trimming cut 3 bases from V and 3 bases from J; bases unmatched to any gene: 10. The CDR3, as DNA: TGTGCCAGCAGTGAGGGGGTCGGCGGGGGGAACTACGAGCAGTACTTC. Its translation: CASSEGVGGGNYEQYF.

This clone was seen a few times. The genes are TRBV27 and TRBJ1-1; 8 positions agree with TRBD1. CDR1 MNHEY and CDR2 SMNVEV come from the germline V gene (reference sequence). There are 15 residues in the CDR3. J lost 1 base, V lost 5 bases, and 6 bases had no gene match. CDR3 DNA sequence: TGTGCCAGCAGTCGGCGGACAGGGAGGAACACTGAAGCTTTCTTT. It specifies CASSRRTGRNTEAFF.

The rearrangement links TRBV7-9 to TRBJ2-6; D is unresolved. Germline CDR1 and CDR2: SEHNR and FQNEAQ (reference sequence). The CDR3 is 13 residues long. V gave up 5 bases and J gave up 2 bases, with 4 bases separating them. This CDR3 reads CASSVPGANVLTF. CDR3 bases: TGTGCCAGCAGCGTACCTGGGGCCAACGTCCTGACTTTC.

The chain recombines TRBV30 with TRBJ1-4, with 10 bases that match TRBD1. The germline V gene encodes CDR1 GTSNPN and CDR2 SVGIG (reference sequence). V was pared by 4 bases and J by 8 bases, with 4 bases of the junction left unmatched. The CDR3 is made up of 13 amino acids. CDR3 bases: TGTGCCTGGATCCGGGACAGGGGCGAAAAACTGTTTTTT. Amino acids: CAWIRDRGEKLFF.

The V gene is TRBV30, the J gene TRBJ1-1, with no clear D. This CDR3 is 13 amino acids long. V lost 4 bases and J lost 4, with 13 bases in between. CDR1 GTSNPN and CDR2 SVGIG come from the germline V gene (reference sequence). The DNA for the CDR3 is TGTGCCTGGAAATCTGGTTTGAGCACTGAAGCTTTCTTT. This translates into CAWKSGLSTEAFF. Full variable domain (remainder filled in from reference TRBV30 and TRBJ1-1): SQTIHQWPATLVQPVGSPLSLECTVEGTSNPNLYWYRQAAGRGLQLLFYSVGIGQISSEVPQNLSASRPQDRQFILSSKKLLLSDSGFYLCAWKSGLSTEAFFGQGTRLTVV.

This chain uses TRBV3-1 (or the pseudogene TRBV3-2) with TRBJ1-4; D ambiguous. The CDR3 contains 14 residues. Trimming removed 4 bases from V and 0 bases from J, with 6 bases in between. The germline CDR1 and CDR2 sequences are LGHDT and YNNKEL (reference sequence). CDR3 protein: CASSRLTTNEKLFF. CDR3 coding DNA: TGTGCCAGCAGCCGATTGACAACTAATGAAAAACTGTTTTTT.

The V and J genes are TRBV29-1 and TRBJ2-3; TRBD2 matches at 8 bases. The V gene end was trimmed by 5 bases and the J gene end by 3 bases; junction bases not matched to a gene: 13. This CDR3 is 16 amino acids long. The germline V gene has CDR1 SQVTM and CDR2 ANQGSEA. The CDR3 sequence: CSVTTYRLALTDTQYF. The CDR3 region has the DNA TGCAGCGTTACCACCTACAGACTAGCGCTGACAGATACGCAGTATTTT.

This clone was seen only a few times. In the same sample, other DNA sequences code for this CDR3. This chain joins TRBV9 and TRBJ1-1; D possibly corresponds to TRBD1 (5 bases). The V end was cut by 0 bases, the J end by 8 bases, with 14 bases between. The CDR3 covers 14 residues. Germline CDR1 and CDR2: SGDLS and YYNGEE. The CDR3 is CASSVASGGREAFF. CDR3 DNA sequence: TGTGCCAGCAGCGTAGCATCGGGGGGAAGGGAAGCTTTCTTT.

This clone was detected once. The CDR3 coding sequence is TGTGCCAGCAGCTCTGGACCGGACAGGAATTCACCCCTCCACTTT. Its translation: CASSSGPDRNSPLHF. This chain connects TRBV7-8 to TRBJ1-6; 7 bases align to TRBD1. The CDR3 extends over 15 amino acids. Germline V gene data show CDR1 as SGHVS and CDR2 as FQNEAQ. V lost 4 bases and J lost 7; bases outside the gene matches: 7.

The V call is TRBV19, the J call TRBJ2-3; TRBD1 is a possible D gene (6 bases). Germline V gives CDR1 LNHDA, CDR2 SQIVND (reference sequence). The CDR3 totals 15 residues. The ends were cut back, 1 base at V and 1 base at J, with 9 bases in the middle. The CDR3 DNA is TGTGCCAGTAGTATAGTACAGGGACGCACAGATACGCAGTATTTT. Residues: CASSIVQGRTDTQYF.

This clone was observed a few times. The CDR3 nucleotides are TGTGCCAGCAGCCCCCACTCGGGACAGTCAACTGAAGCTTTCTTT. Residues: CASSPHSGQSTEAFF. This rearrangement joins TRBV7-8 to TRBJ1-1; 7 bases fit TRBD1. The ends lost 5 bases at V and 5 bases at J; junction bases unmatched: 11. CDR1 is SGHVS and CDR2 is FQNEAQ in the germline V gene. This CDR3 comprises 15 residues.

The chain links TRBV11-2 to TRBJ1-6; D is unresolved. The germline V gene has CDR1 SGHAT and CDR2 FQNNGV. Trimming took off 0 bases at V and 7 bases at J, with 10 bases between the two ends. The CDR3 runs 15 residues. In nucleotides, the CDR3 is TGTGCCAGCAGCTTAGATAGGGCCCTCAATTCACCCCTCCACTTT. It specifies CASSLDRALNSPLHF. Based on the CDR3 plus reference TRBV11-2 and TRBJ1-6, the full variable domain is EAGVAQSPRYKIIEKRQSVAFWCNPISGHATLYWYQQILGQGPKLLIQFQNNGVVDDSQLPKDRFSAERLKGVDSTLKIQPAKLEDSAVYLCASSLDRALNSPLHFGNGTRLTVT.

Points on this clone: Other DNA sequences within the sample encode an identical CDR3. The rearrangement links TRBV12-3 or TRBV12-4 to TRBJ2-5; D might be TRBD1 or TRBD2, each matching 6 bases. This CDR3 region has 13 residues. The V end lost 3 bases, the J end lost 4 bases, and 9 bases lay between the germline ends. CDR3 loop: CASSLGGGETQYF. The CDR3 nucleotides read TGTGCCAGCAGTTTGGGGGGCGGAGAGACCCAGTACTTC.

The CDR3 sequence: CASSVGGGEPTYGYTF. In DNA, the CDR3 is TGTGCCAGCAGCGTAGGAGGAGGGGAACCGACCTATGGCTACACCTTC. V and J are TRBV9 and TRBJ1-2; possibly TRBD1 for D (5 bases). The CDR3 is made up of 16 amino acids. V was clipped by 0 bases and J by 4 bases, with 16 bases between them. Germline V gives CDR1 SGDLS, CDR2 YYNGEE.

The V gene is TRBV6-5, the J gene TRBJ1-4; no reliable D call. The germline gives CDR1 MNHEY, CDR2 SVGAGI. Trimming cost V 8 bases and J 0 bases, with 10 bases left between them. The CDR3 runs to 14 residues. CDR3 residues: CASSPYATNEKLFF. In DNA form, the CDR3 reads TGTGCCAGCTCTCCCTACGCAACTAATGAAAAACTGTTTTTT.

This chain uses TRBV4-2 with TRBJ1-5; D remains ambiguous. Deletions cut 4 bases from V and 3 bases from J, with 10 bases between. Germline loops: CDR1 LGHNA, CDR2 YNFKEQ. The CDR3 spans 14 residues. The CDR3 DNA is TGTGCCAGCAGCCCTACCCTCACCAATCAGCCCCAGCATTTT. Residues: CASSPTLTNQPQHF.

The V and J genes are TRBV27 and TRBJ2-7, with 7 bases matching TRBD1. V shed 4 bases and J 2 bases; nucleotides not matched to a gene: 5. Germline CDR1 is MNHEY and CDR2 is SMNVEV (reference sequence). CDR3 length: 14 residues. CDR3 region: CASSYQGVTYEQYF. In nucleotides, the CDR3 is TGTGCCAGCAGTTACCAGGGGGTGACCTACGAGCAGTACTTC.

The rearrangement uses TRBV18 and TRBJ1-3; no firm D call. Germline V gives CDR1 KGHSH, CDR2 LQKENI. Trimming removed 2 bases at V and 0 bases at J, with 11 bases between. CDR3 length: 16 amino acids. CDR3 DNA sequence: TGTGCCAGCTCACCAACAGACGGAGTCTCTGGAAACACCATATATTTT. Translated, it gives CASSPTDGVSGNTIYF.